The clone carrying this T cell receptor beta chain was recorded a few times. Its antigen remains unknown. The sample is drawn from a study of T cell responses to AZD1222 COVID-19 vaccine. Study outcomes and limitations: Recipients of AZD1222 seropositive at baseline numbered only 6 or 7. No day 14 peak samples; only post-peak repertoires were characterized. A mostly white British donor set with more females was recruited, and clonal diversity was possibly underestimated. Nearly half of spike-specific TCRs reportedly target unmutated variant regions.

The repertoire was sequenced with immunoSEQ multiplex PCR; TCRdb's copy has only in-frame clones and lacks some. The data hold about 100,000 clones, with 87% observed a single time. This clonotype was obtained from an adult in good health. The source material was peripheral blood, sampled on day 0 of MenACWY control vaccination.

This CDR3 is CASSSAGGPNIQYF. The CDR3, as DNA: TGTGCCAGCAGCTCCGCGGGGGGGCCCAACATTCAGTACTTC. J is TRBJ2-4 and V is TRBV5-4; 9 nucleotides line up with TRBD2. This CDR3 contains 14 residues. The V and J ends lost 3 bases and 7 bases, in that order; junction bases with no gene match: 5. The germline gives CDR1 SGHNT, CDR2 YYREEE (reference sequence).